This TCR beta chain was identified during a study of shared clonotypes between healthy human individuals. Original methodology: Filtering differed for immunoSEQ, which gave only junction sequences without quality scores. Clones were read by immunoSEQ multiplex PCR, and TCRdb kept only the in-frame ones, dropping some. V, J and clone size are taken as reported in that table, and D and trimming were inferred from the DNA itself. This sample has approximately 2.3 million clones; approximately 95% occur once, and the top ten carry 0.35% to 0.45%. The study drew all its donors from Caucasian adults living in Nashville, Tennessee. The length of the CDR3 is 13 residues. Trimming took 4 bases from V and 7 from J, leaving 14 bases between them. CDR1 is SGHNT and CDR2 is YENEEA in the germline V gene.

The V and J genes are TRBV11-3 and TRBJ2-7; perhaps TRBD2 as D (5 bases). The TCR originated in a man in his late teens or twenties in good health. Some clones in this sample may be carry-over from other donors' samples. The specimen sequenced was naive CD4+ T cells from PBMCs. Subset reported: CD45RA+ positively selected. CDR3 region: CASSSEAGREQYF. Written as DNA, the CDR3 is TGTGCCAGCAGCTCCGAGGCGGGTAGGGAGCAGTACTTC.